This T cell receptor beta chain was sequenced during a study of human T cells and chemical hapten exposure. Overall study context: Skin of the upper inner arm, roughly 2 cm by roughly 2 cm, received 2% DPC for sensitization. Predominantly women, the patients had alopecia areata, totalis or universalis.

Study-wide points: PT1 expanded TCR counts and patch test score were linked, and their correlation was positive.

Points on this clonotype: The antigen is unknown.

TCRdb used MiXCR to reprocess the RACE reads, holding one entry per CDR3 protein. Among some 180,000 distinct CDR3 sequences listed, around 20% were seen once. Time point described: patch test 1, 2 weeks after DPC sensitization. Specified treatment: therapeutic diphenylcyclopropenone sensitization with weekly scalp DPC. Unseparated into fractions, whole blood served as the source from which total RNA was extracted. Sequences were derived from whole blood, sampled in connection with sensitization to the hapten diphenylcyclopropenone (DPC). The sequence derives from a woman in her forties or fifties with alopecia areata. Some clones in this sample may be carry-over from other donors' samples.

CDR3 nucleotide sequence: TGTGCCAGCAGTTTTATGGGATCCGGGCAGTTCTTC. Amino acid sequence: CASSFMGSGQFF. J is TRBJ2-1 and V is TRBV12-3 or TRBV12-4; unclear D gene. The CDR3 contains 12 residues. V was trimmed by 3 bases and J by 12 bases, leaving 12 bases between them.